Each of the 14 T cell receptor beta chains below was sequenced from the same sample in a study of cytomegalovirus exposure and HLA in healthy donors. Clones were sequenced by immunoSEQ multiplex PCR, and TCRdb holds only the in-frame ones, with some missing. This table holds hundreds of thousands of clones, roughly 91% found once. Sequencing input: PBMCs. The receptors here all came from a woman aged 18-29 years in good health and CMV-seropositive.

The chain carries TRBV7-9 and TRBJ2-3; the match to TRBD2 covers 7 bases. Per germline, CDR1 SEHNR and CDR2 FQNEAQ (reference sequence). The CDR3 is 18 amino acids. Germline trimming cut 4 bases from V and 3 bases from J; bases unmatched to any gene: 16. The CDR3 sequence is CASSYPRGWRERTDTQYF. Here the CDR3 DNA reads TGTGCCAGCAGCTACCCGCGGGGCTGGCGGGAGAGGACAGATACGCAGTATTTT.

The chain joins TRBV27 to TRBJ1-2; no clear D gene. CDR3 length: 9 residues. Germline V CDR1 and CDR2: MNHEY, SMNVEV (reference sequence). Trimming stripped 9 bases from V and 8 bases from J, with 7 bases between. The CDR3 loop is CARVRGYTF. The CDR3 DNA is TGTGCCAGGGTGCGAGGCTACACCTTC.

The chain couples TRBV9 to TRBJ1-2; 7 positions match TRBD1. This CDR3 has 14 residues. Germline V gene lookup returns CDR1 SGDLS and CDR2 YYNGEE. The junction had 7 bases not matched to a gene; V was cut back by 3 bases and J by 5 bases. The CDR3 DNA reads TGTGCCAGCAGCGCCGAAGGGACAGCTTATGGCTACACCTTC. It codes for CASSAEGTAYGYTF.

The rearrangement joins TRBV28 to TRBJ1-1; D might be TRBD1 (6 bases). Looked up from germline, CDR1 is MDHEN and CDR2 is SYDVKM. The V and J ends lost 10 bases and 5 bases respectively, with 20 bases between them. The CDR3 runs 14 residues. The CDR3 loop reads CATSAARGYTEAFF. CDR3 in DNA: TGTGCCACCTCGGCTGCCAGGGGATATACTGAAGCTTTCTTT.

V gene TRBV2 combines with J gene TRBJ2-2; D perhaps matches TRBD2 (7 bases). The CDR3 loop spans 14 amino acids. V dropped 6 bases and J dropped 6 bases, with 14 bases sitting between them. CDR1 and CDR2 from the germline V gene are SNHLY and FYNNEI. For the CDR3, the DNA is TGTGCCAGCAGAACAGGGAGGGCCGCCGGGGAGCTGTTTTTT. Its protein is CASRTGRAAGELFF.

This chain uses TRBV28 with TRBJ2-7; TRBD2 might be the D (7 bases). The germline gives CDR1 MDHEN, CDR2 SYDVKM. This CDR3 contains 14 residues. The DNA of the CDR3 is TGTGGACGAGAAAGGGGGGGGAAAAACTACGAGCAGTACTTC. It yields the protein CGRERGGKNYEQYF.

This chain links TRBV19 with TRBJ1-2; 7 bases line up with TRBD1. Germline CDR1 is LNHDA and CDR2 is SQIVND (reference sequence). The CDR3 runs to 13 residues. J gave up 4 bases and V 3 bases, and 2 bases lay outside the gene matches. The CDR3 sequence: CASSIAGGYGYTF. CDR3 DNA: TGTGCCAGTAGTATTGCAGGGGGCTATGGCTACACCTTC.

V gene TRBV30 combines with J gene TRBJ1-1, with D possibly being TRBD1 (6 bases). The CDR3 consists of 13 residues. Germline V gene data show CDR1 as GTSNPN and CDR2 as SVGIG (reference sequence). The V end was cut by 2 bases, the J end by 11 bases, with 18 bases between. CDR3 DNA: TGTGCCTGGAGTCCCTTGGGACCGCAGGGGGCTTTCTTT. Translating it yields CAWSPLGPQGAFF.

V gene TRBV10-3 combines with J gene TRBJ2-2; D gene ambiguous. Germline CDR1 is ENHRY and CDR2 is SYGVKD. V lost 5 bases and J 5 bases, leaving 15 bases between the germline ends. The CDR3 length is 15 residues. In DNA, the CDR3 is TGTGCCATCAGTTTCGACTGGCCCGGGACCGGGGAGCTGTTTTTT. Protein product: CAISFDWPGTGELFF.

V is TRBV28 and J is TRBJ2-6; 11 bases are shared with TRBD1. The CDR3 length is 17 residues. CDR1 is MDHEN, CDR2 SYDVKM, per germline. J gave up 0 bases and V 8 bases, and 6 bases lay outside the gene matches. This CDR3 reads CASGGQGVPSGANVLTF. The CDR3 nucleotides are TGTGCCAGCGGGGGACAGGGGGTTCCCTCTGGGGCCAACGTCCTGACTTTC. Together with reference TRBV28 and TRBJ2-6, the CDR3 gives the full variable domain: DVKVTQSSRYLVKRTGEKVFLECVQDMDHENMFWYRQDPGLGLRLIYFSYDVKMKEKGDIPEGYSVSREKKERFSLILESASTNQTSMYLCASGGQGVPSGANVLTFGAGSRLTVL.

The CDR3, as DNA: TGTGCCAGCAGGGTCCAAGGGGCAGATACGCAGTATTTT. It encodes CASRVQGADTQYF. The chain is built from TRBV6-5 and TRBJ2-3; D might be TRBD1 (5 bases). CDR1 MNHEY and CDR2 SVGAGI come from the germline V gene. Trimming removed 6 bases from V and 4 bases from J, with 11 bases in between. The CDR3 extends over 13 amino acids.

The V call is TRBV5-1, the J call TRBJ1-4; tentative D call: TRBD1 (6 bases). The germline V and J ends were trimmed by 0 bases and 6 bases, with 9 bases remaining between them. Germline V CDR1 and CDR2: SGHRS, YFSETQ. The CDR3 runs to 14 residues. The CDR3 coding sequence is TGCGCCAGCAGCTTGGGTTCAGGGGATGAAAAACTGTTTTTT. As protein: CASSLGSGDEKLFF.

The V and J genes are TRBV30 and TRBJ2-3; D is unclear. Trimming took off 1 base at V and 2 bases at J, with 4 bases between the two ends. The CDR3 length is 12 residues. Germline CDR1 reads GTSNPN; CDR2 reads SVGIG (reference sequence). The DNA for the CDR3 is TGTGCCTGGAGTGAACTCACAGATACGCAGTATTTT. Translated: CAWSELTDTQYF.

This clone has more than one count but fewer than ten. The chain recombines TRBV6-6 with TRBJ2-1; possible D gene TRBD2, 6 bases. Looked up from germline, CDR1 is MNHNY and CDR2 is SVGAGI (reference sequence). The CDR3 has 13 residues. The ends were cut back, 2 bases at V and 8 bases at J, with 10 bases in the middle. CDR3 residues: CASSYREFDEQFF. For the CDR3, the DNA is TGTGCCAGCAGTTACCGGGAGTTCGATGAGCAGTTCTTC.